This T cell receptor (beta chain) was captured by sequencing in a study of blood T cell repertoires in COVID-19 (dated by TCRdb to between 2020 and 2021). Background on the whole study: Samples from collaborators originated in the United States, Italy and Spain and spanned both the acute and convalescent phases of COVID-19. The prospective study material was composed of cDNA or gDNA derived from T cells, B-cell-depleted T cells, or PBMCs. The samples were drawn from two sources: the first 160 participants of the ongoing ImmuneRACE study, and 1,200 or so subjects contributed by 6 global collaborators. The repertoires were made available in a free public database intended to serve as a resource for research on the immune response to SARS-CoV-2. Where available, HLA class I and class II types were obtained from metadata supplied by the sample provider rather than from assay-based typing. A de-identified subject ID, COVID-19 status, age in years and sex were almost always included in the sample metadata. Subjects who had been exposed to COVID-19, were actively infected with it, or had recovered from it provided the deeply sampled blood TCRbeta repertoires that made up the dataset.

The investigation overall reported the following: The quantity of clinical and demographic metadata differed by source and by participant and was supplied without curation.

TCRbeta CDR3 regions were amplified from genomic DNA by means of the immunoSEQ Assay, a bias-controlled multiplex PCR. From the authors' description of their analysis: The number of nucleated cells in each sample was estimated by amplification of reference gene primers within the assay. To quantify the absolute abundance of each unique TCRbeta CDR3 rearrangement, sequence reads were collapsed and filtered. For each sample, productive Simpson clonality was calculated by taking the square root of Simpson's diversity index across productive rearrangements. Sourced from immuneACCESS, this table was stored by TCRdb with only in-frame sequences that have V and J called. A share of the clones is absent; for the studies checked, an unresolved V gene accounts for under half, and the remainder has no known explanation. That table supplies the V and J calls and clone size; D and trimming were determined from the DNA. The sample table records about 170,000 clones; 86% of these occur just once. Jointly, the top ten make up around 9.9% of the sample.

As regards this clone: This receptor's antigen is unknown. One base away there is no much larger clone; base qualities are not given.

The germline V gene specifies MNHEY as CDR1 and SVGAGI as CDR2. Trimming removed 5 bases from V and 0 bases from J, leaving 5 bases between the germline ends. Spanning cysteine to phenylalanine, the CDR3 consists of 13 amino acids. The read is trimmed to its CDR3 DNA, 39 bases read in frame from base 1. One collaborating source in Seattle enrolled patients while the patients were actively infected and followed the patients over time throughout the course of disease. Collaborating institutions collected whole blood in K2EDTA tubes following their own protocols. Collaborator samples were shipped for TCRbeta analysis as frozen whole blood, isolated PBMCs, or DNA extracted from either sample type.

The sequence is built from TRBV6-5 and TRBJ1-3; a confident D gene designation cannot be given. The material sequenced was peripheral blood. The sequence was obtained from a woman aged 60-70 years with COVID-19, enrolled during active disease. The DNA sequence is given as TGTGCCAGCAGTCAGAACTCTGGAAACACCATATATTTT. Translated, this gives CASSQNSGNTIYF.